This T cell receptor beta chain was profiled in a study of blood T cells in healthy people across ages. This clonotype was counted a few times. Its antigen is not identified. A second PCR of about 7 to 11 cycles used a sample-barcoded 5' primer and a J-beta primer mix. Through a template-switch adaptor with 12 random nucleotides, each cDNA molecule received a tag. TCRdb itself ran the 5' RACE reads through MiXCR, one entry per CDR3 protein. The table records 650,000 to 800,000 distinct CDR3 sequences, roughly 44% of them present only once. Germline lookup yields CDR1 SGDLS and CDR2 YYNGEE. V was cut by 0 bases and J by 7 bases, with 20 bases left in between. The CDR3 is 16 amino acids. Study conclusions and caveats: Relative to aged donors, long-lived donors carried more naive CD4+ cells and displayed higher diversity.

The chain carries TRBV9 and TRBJ2-7; a possible D gene is TRBD1 (7 bases). The sequenced sample was blood. The receptor was derived from a man in his 60s in good health. As DNA, the CDR3 is TGTGCCAGCAGCGTAGGGGGGGACAGATCTGTCGGAGAGCAGTACTTC. Translated, it gives CASSVGGDRSVGEQYF.